Described below is a single TCR beta chain sequence and its context. Its antigen remains unidentified. The table came from immunoSEQ multiplex PCR; TCRdb's copy has only in-frame clones and leaves some out. Among about 400,000 clones, about 91% were seen once, and the ten largest hold about 2%. As to treatment: some 20 received Ad26.COV2.S at low or high dose, single or two shots; several received placebo; per-sample allocation not given. On day 63 after the first injection, vaccine and placebo recipients gave samples. Donation was by an adult aged 18-55 years who was in Boston. This specimen comes from a study of Ad26.COV2.S vaccination and SARS-CoV-2 variants. For the study at large: The Ad26.COV2.S arm of the COV1001 trial was where the donor was placed. Once or twice, 56 days apart, Ad26.COV2.S was delivered intramuscularly. General study points: Spike-specific TCR breadth was greater after Ad26.COV2.S than placebo.

V was trimmed by 7 bases and J by 4 bases, leaving 8 bases between them. The CDR3 spans 12 residues. Sequenced material: peripheral blood, taken in a trial of Ad26.COV2.S vaccine versus placebo. The J gene is TRBJ2-1, the V gene TRBV23-1; the D gene is possibly TRBD2 (5 bases). TRBV23-1 is an ORF for which the function is uncertain. This TCR came from a person between 18 and 65 years old who received the Ad26.COV2.S COVID-19 vaccine or a placebo. The CDR3 nucleotides read TGCGCCAGCAACGCGGGTTACAATGAGCAGTTCTTC. Amino acids: CASNAGYNEQFF.